One T cell receptor beta chain is described in this entry. Its target is not known. Germline V lookup: CDR1 SNHLY, CDR2 FYNNEI. The CDR3 covers 14 residues. The germline V and J ends were trimmed by 5 bases and 5 bases, with 15 bases remaining between them. PCR used 60 Vbeta primers and 13 Jbeta primers. Libraries were prepared by immunoSEQ multiplex PCR; TCRdb keeps only in-frame clonotypes and omits some of them. Of approximately 150,000 clones detected, under 90% appear once; the ten largest clones hold approximately 6.7%. This entry is derived from a study of cytomegalovirus exposure and HLA in healthy donors. General study results and limits: The HLA-A and HLA-B alleles of most subjects were reportedly predicted accurately from TCR beta sequences. TRBV6-2, TRBV6-3 and some other V segments were unresolvable in 87-base-pair reads. Among TCR beta chains, those listed as cytomegalovirus-associated numbered under 200. Later analysis identified a missense DCLRE1C variant that was linked to TCR beta V- and J-gene trimming.

Sequenced sample: PBMCs. The source is a young man in good health and CMV-seropositive. The V call is TRBV2, the J call TRBJ1-1; the D gene is possibly TRBD1 (5 bases). CDR3 sequence (DNA): TGTGCCAGCAGTACCTCGGGGGGATGGACTGAAGCTTTCTTT. Protein sequence: CASSTSGGWTEAFF.